This T cell receptor beta chain stems from a study of molecular identifiers for immune sequencing clone quantification. General study points: Under 1% of molecules in naive cells, but over 97% of effector molecules, belonged to clones above 20 RNA copies. A shared barcode on identical TCR molecules could lead to underestimated sizes for highly expanded clones.

TCRdb analysed the PCR reads with MiXCR anew, one entry per CDR3 protein. This table holds roughly 300,000 distinct CDR3 sequences, under 25% found once. CDR1 MNHEY and CDR2 SMNVEV come from the germline V gene (reference sequence). The CDR3 consists of 15 residues. V was shortened by 2 bases and J by 1 base, with 9 bases between the two germline ends. In regard to this clonotype: Its antigen remains unknown.

Naive CD8 sequencing libraries were generated from around 20,000 to 1,000,000 sorted cells, with 10%, 30% or 50% RNA as input. Sequenced material: naive CD8+ T cells from blood, with Jurkat cell RNA spiked in. Subset described: FACS-sorted CD8+CD4-CCR7+CD45RA+ naive T cells. The chain employs TRBV27 and TRBJ1-5; D is possibly TRBD1 (5 bases). This clonotype was obtained from a human donor in good health. Some libraries in this study had Jurkat cell RNA spiked in. Here the CDR3 reads CASSLVQGSNQPQHF. Written as DNA, the CDR3 is TGTGCCAGCAGTTTAGTTCAGGGAAGCAATCAGCCCCAGCATTTT.